Shown below are 26 T cell receptor beta chains from a single sample sequenced in a study of blood T cell repertoires in COVID-19. TCRdb's copy holds only in-frame clones and misses some; the assay was immunoSEQ multiplex PCR. The sample holds some 170,000 clones, around 74% seen once. Sequenced sample: peripheral blood. Every receptor here comes from a man between 65 and 79 years old with acute or convalescent COVID-19.

V is TRBV5-1 and J is TRBJ2-1; D might be TRBD2 (5 bases). Deletions cut 5 bases from V and 6 bases from J, with 24 bases between. The V gene's germline CDR1 is SGHRS and CDR2 YFSETQ. The CDR3 covers 17 residues. As DNA, the CDR3 is TGCGCCAGCAGGACGGTATCTAGCACTTATACGGTCAATGAGCAGTTCTTC. It is translated as CASRTVSSTYTVNEQFF.

The chain has TRBV18 and TRBJ2-3; 7 positions agree with TRBD1. This CDR3 contains 17 residues. Losses at the gene ends were 0 bases for V and 0 bases for J; bases not matched to a gene: 6. CDR1 is KGHSH, CDR2 LQKENI, per germline. The CDR3 protein is CASSPPRQGRSTDTQYF. CDR3 bases: TGTGCCAGCTCACCACCTAGACAGGGAAGGAGCACAGATACGCAGTATTTT.

The table lists this clone with a count of one. This chain links TRBV5-4 with TRBJ2-7; 7 bases line up with TRBD2. CDR3 length: 16 residues. Trimming cost V 5 bases and J 7 bases; bases outside gene matches: 18. Germline assignment: CDR1 SGHNT and CDR2 YYREEE (reference sequence). In DNA form, the CDR3 reads TGTGCCAGCAGAAACCACAAAACGGGGGGAAGTCTGGAGCAGTACTTC. Its protein is CASRNHKTGGSLEQYF. Looking up the rest from reference TRBV5-4 and TRBJ2-7 gives the full variable domain: ETGVTQSPTHLIKTRGQQVTLRCSSQSGHNTVSWYQQALGQGPQFIFQYYREEENGRGNFPPRFSGLQFPNYSSELNVNALELDDSALYLCASRNHKTGGSLEQYFGPGTRLTVT.

The chain employs TRBV25-1 and TRBJ2-3, with TRBD2 matching 11 bases. This CDR3 is built from 16 residues. The germline CDR1 and CDR2 sequences are MGHDK and SYGVNS. V lost 1 base and J lost 8; bases outside the gene matches: 8. The CDR3 loop reads CASSESGTSGGGTQYF. Here the CDR3 DNA reads TGTGCCAGCAGTGAATCTGGGACTAGCGGAGGAGGTACGCAGTATTTT.

The CDR3 nucleotides read TGTGCCATCGGGAACAGGGGGGTCGGACTATCTGAAGCTTTCTTT. It specifies CAIGNRGVGLSEAFF. This sequence joins TRBV10-3 and TRBJ1-1; 8 bases align to TRBD1. Germline lookup yields CDR1 ENHRY and CDR2 SYGVKD. The CDR3 covers 15 residues. V lost 8 bases to trimming and J lost 6 bases; unmatched junction nucleotides: 14.

The chain employs TRBV7-9 and TRBJ2-1, with D possibly TRBD2 on 5 matching bases. Germline CDR1 is SEHNR and CDR2 is FQNEAQ (reference sequence). V shed 1 base and J shed 5 bases, with 12 bases lying between them. This CDR3 region has 15 residues. DNA of the CDR3: TGTGCCAGCAGCTTAGTAGCGTCTGGCGACAATGAGCAGTTCTTC. Protein sequence: CASSLVASGDNEQFF. The variable domain in full, completed from reference TRBV7-9 and TRBJ2-1, reads DTGVSQNPRHKITKRGQNVTFRCDPISEHNRLYWYRQTLGQGPEFLTYFQNEAQLEKSRLLSDRFSAERPKGSFSTLEIQRTEQGDSAMYLCASSLVASGDNEQFFGPGTRLTVL.

The V gene is TRBV28, the J gene TRBJ2-5; D remains ambiguous. From germline, CDR1 is MDHEN and CDR2 SYDVKM. Trimming cost V 8 bases and J 5 bases, with 12 bases left between them. CDR3 length: 12 amino acids. This CDR3 reads CASGLHEETQYF. In nucleotides, the CDR3 is TGTGCCAGCGGGCTTCACGAGGAGACCCAGTACTTC.

This clone was recorded many times. The rearrangement links TRBV6-5 to TRBJ1-2; 7 bases fit TRBD1. CDR1 is MNHEY and CDR2 is SVGAGI in the germline V gene. This CDR3 has 15 residues. V trimming: 7 bases; J trimming: 10 bases; junction bases outside the gene matches: 18. CDR3 in DNA: TGTGCCAGCACCAAGGACAGGCGGCAGGTCGCGTTCTACACCTTC. Its translation: CASTKDRRQVAFYTF.

The genes are TRBV7-8 and TRBJ1-6; 8 nucleotides line up with TRBD1. Germline V lookup: CDR1 SGHVS, CDR2 FQNEAQ. Germline trimming cut 5 bases from V and 10 bases from J; bases unmatched to any gene: 13. This CDR3 is built from 16 residues. CDR3 nucleotide sequence: TGTGCCAGCAGCCCTCGGACAGGGAAAGGAGGATCACCCCTCCACTTT. It encodes CASSPRTGKGGSPLHF.

The chain couples TRBV4-3 to TRBJ1-6; tentatively, D is TRBD1 (6 bases). The CDR3 contains 16 residues. Per the germline V gene, CDR1 is LGHNA and CDR2 is YSLEER. V lost 0 bases and J lost 10, with 16 bases in between. CDR3 nucleotides: TGCGCCAGCAGCCAAGAGTTTAAACAGGGTTTCTCACCCCTCCACTTT. Amino acid sequence: CASSQEFKQGFSPLHF.

The chain combines TRBV21-1 with TRBJ1-2. TRBV21-1 is a recognized pseudogene. The CDR3 length is 15 residues. CDR3 DNA: TGTGCCAGCAGCAATGTTCGACTGCCCAACTATGGCTACACCTTC. It codes for CASSNVRLPNYGYTF.

V usage is TRBV6-1 and J usage is TRBJ1-2; D might be TRBD1 (5 bases). Trimming removed 1 base from V and 4 bases from J, with 16 bases in between. Germline CDR1 MNHNS, CDR2 SASEGT. This CDR3 comprises 16 residues. The chain's CDR3 is CASSEVWNGHSYGYTF. CDR3 nucleotide sequence: TGTGCCAGCAGTGAAGTTTGGAATGGACACTCCTATGGCTACACCTTC.

The V call is TRBV6-2 or TRBV6-3, the J call TRBJ2-5; TRBD1 matches 8 bases. The CDR3 has 16 residues. In germline, CDR1 is MNHEY, CDR2 SVGEGT. The V segment lost 5 bases and the J segment 0 bases; nucleotides outside the gene matches: 8. This CDR3 is CASSPPRTGYQETQYF. The CDR3 DNA follows: TGTGCCAGCAGTCCCCCCCGGACAGGGTACCAAGAGACCCAGTACTTC.

The rearrangement links TRBV2 to TRBJ1-1; 8 positions agree with TRBD1. Germline V lookup: CDR1 SNHLY, CDR2 FYNNEI. This CDR3 has 14 residues. The V gene end was trimmed by 5 bases and the J gene end by 6 bases; junction bases not matched to a gene: 8. The CDR3 spells CASSPTRGHAEAFF. CDR3 DNA: TGTGCCAGCAGTCCGACCAGGGGGCACGCTGAAGCTTTCTTT.

The chain recombines TRBV7-8 with TRBJ1-2; 7 nucleotides align to TRBD1. This CDR3 contains 14 residues. Losses at the gene ends were 5 bases for V and 7 bases for J; bases not matched to a gene: 10. CDR1 SGHVS and CDR2 FQNEAQ come from the germline V gene. The CDR3 DNA is TGTGCCAGCAGCCAACGGACAGGCGAGCGTGGCTACACCTTC. This translates into CASSQRTGERGYTF.

The CDR3 nucleotides read TGTGCCAGCAGCCCGGACGGGGAGAGAACTGAAGCTTTCTTT. Protein sequence: CASSPDGERTEAFF. J is TRBJ1-1 and V is TRBV7-3; unclear D gene. The germline V and J ends were trimmed by 5 bases and 5 bases, with 15 bases remaining between them. Germline values: CDR1 SGHTA, CDR2 FQGTGA. The CDR3 runs 14 residues.

CDR3 in DNA: TGTGCCAGCAAGAGTCCGCTACCCCCTGAAGCTTTCTTT. Protein product: CASKSPLPPEAFF. The rearrangement joins TRBV6-5 to TRBJ1-1; D ambiguous. The V end lost 7 bases, the J end lost 6 bases, and 15 bases lay between the germline ends. Germline assignment: CDR1 MNHEY and CDR2 SVGAGI. The CDR3 spans 13 residues.

CDR3 nucleotides: TGTGCCAGCTCACCACGCGGTGAGCAGTTCTTC. Translated, it gives CASSPRGEQFF. The chain joins TRBV18 to TRBJ2-1, with no clear D. Deletions cut 1 base from V and 9 bases from J, with 4 bases between. Germline assignment: CDR1 KGHSH and CDR2 LQKENI. CDR3 length equals 11 residues.

This clone was observed a handful of times. V and J are TRBV2 and TRBJ2-2; D gene unclear. The CDR3 runs to 14 residues. CDR1 is SNHLY and CDR2 is FYNNEI in the germline V gene. V lost 7 bases and J lost 2, with 11 bases in between. The CDR3 nucleotides read TGTGCCAGCAAATTTCAGTTTAACACCGGGGAGCTGTTTTTT. This encodes CASKFQFNTGELFF.

This chain uses TRBV3-1 (or the pseudogene TRBV3-2) with TRBJ2-1, with TRBD2 matching over 9 bases. With V trimmed by 1 base and J by 8 bases, 6 bases remained unmatched. Germline values: CDR1 LGHDT, CDR2 YNNKEL (reference sequence). The CDR3 runs 15 residues. CDR3 DNA sequence: TGTGCCAGCAGCCAAGCGTCCAGCGGGAGGTATGAGCAGTTCTTC. It is translated as CASSQASSGRYEQFF.

The chain couples TRBV5-4 to TRBJ1-3, with D possibly being TRBD1 (6 bases). The length of the CDR3 is 14 residues. The germline CDR1 and CDR2 sequences are SGHNT and YYREEE (reference sequence). The ends were cut back, 2 bases at V and 2 bases at J, with 8 bases in the middle. CDR3 in amino acids: CASSFKGAGNTIYF. The CDR3 DNA reads TGTGCCAGCAGCTTCAAGGGGGCTGGAAACACCATATATTTT.

This chain connects TRBV9 to TRBJ2-2; 7 bases fit TRBD1. V trimming: 4 bases; J trimming: 3 bases; junction bases outside the gene matches: 6. The CDR3 consists of 15 residues. Germline CDR1 SGDLS, CDR2 YYNGEE. For the CDR3, the DNA is TGTGCCAGCAGCACCCAGGGGGTCCACACCGGGGAGCTGTTTTTT. The encoded protein is CASSTQGVHTGELFF.

This clone came up a few times. V gene TRBV7-8 combines with J gene TRBJ1-2; possibly TRBD1 for D (5 bases). Germline V gives CDR1 SGHVS, CDR2 FQNEAQ. The CDR3 runs to 15 residues. Trimming left V 4 bases short and J 5 bases short, with 17 bases between. The CDR3 DNA reads TGTGCCAGCAGCTACGAAGGTGCAACAGGTTATGGCTACACCTTC. Protein: CASSYEGATGYGYTF.

This clone was observed a few times. This chain connects TRBV5-1 to TRBJ1-2; the match to TRBD1 covers 8 bases. The CDR3 spans 15 residues. Germline CDR1 and CDR2: SGHRS and YFSETQ. Trimming at V came to 4 bases and at J to 5 bases, leaving 10 bases not matched to a gene. CDR3 sequence: CASSPNPGQDYGYTF. DNA for the CDR3: TGCGCCAGCAGCCCAAACCCGGGACAGGATTATGGCTACACCTTC.

The chain is built from TRBV3-1 (or the pseudogene TRBV3-2) and TRBJ2-1; possibly TRBD2 for D (5 bases). Trimming shortened V by 4 bases and J by 3 bases, and 13 bases separated the two germline ends. From germline, CDR1 is LGHDT and CDR2 YNNKEL (reference sequence). The CDR3 contains 15 residues. CDR3 amino acids: CASSPSSSFYNEQFF. The CDR3 DNA reads TGTGCCAGCAGCCCCTCGTCTAGCTTCTACAATGAGCAGTTCTTC.

DNA of the CDR3: TGTGCCAGCAGTCTATGGGAGGGTGTTGAGCAGTTCTTC. This encodes CASSLWEGVEQFF. The chain uses TRBV27 and TRBJ2-1; 7 bases are a match to TRBD2. This CDR3 is built from 13 residues. The V gene's germline CDR1 is MNHEY and CDR2 SMNVEV (reference sequence). The trim removed 5 bases at V and 9 bases at J, leaving 7 bases unmatched.